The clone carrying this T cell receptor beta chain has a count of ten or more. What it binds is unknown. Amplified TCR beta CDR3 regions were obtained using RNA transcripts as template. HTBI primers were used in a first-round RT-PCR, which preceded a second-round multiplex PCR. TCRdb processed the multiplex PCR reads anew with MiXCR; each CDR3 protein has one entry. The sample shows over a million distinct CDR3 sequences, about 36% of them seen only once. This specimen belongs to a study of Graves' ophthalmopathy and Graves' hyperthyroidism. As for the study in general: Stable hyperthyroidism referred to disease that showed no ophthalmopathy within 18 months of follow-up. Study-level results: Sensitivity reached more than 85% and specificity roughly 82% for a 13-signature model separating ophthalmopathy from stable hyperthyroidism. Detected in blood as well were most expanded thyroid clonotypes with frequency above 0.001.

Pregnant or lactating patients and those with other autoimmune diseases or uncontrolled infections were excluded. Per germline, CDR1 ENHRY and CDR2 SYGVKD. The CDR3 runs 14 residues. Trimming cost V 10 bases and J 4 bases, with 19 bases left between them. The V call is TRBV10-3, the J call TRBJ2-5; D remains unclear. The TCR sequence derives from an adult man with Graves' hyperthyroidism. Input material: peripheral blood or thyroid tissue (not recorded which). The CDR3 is CATTPTQTPETQYF. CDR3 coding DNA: TGTGCCACTACTCCCACTCAAACCCCAGAGACCCAGTACTTC.